The 5 T cell receptor beta chains listed next were all sequenced from one sample in a study of blood T cell repertoires in COVID-19. Using immunoSEQ multiplex PCR, the repertoire was profiled, and TCRdb retains in-frame clones only, with some absent. Of more than 150,000 clones listed, roughly 79% were seen once; the top ten hold 26%. Sequencing used peripheral blood. The receptors originated from a woman aged 70-85 years with acute or convalescent COVID-19.

The chain has TRBV6-6 and TRBJ2-2; D may be TRBD2 (5 bases). This CDR3 has 14 amino acids. Trimming left V 6 bases short and J 6 bases short, with 14 bases between. The germline V gene has CDR1 MNHNY and CDR2 SVGAGI (reference sequence). CDR3 nucleotide sequence: TGTGCCAGCAGGCCCCGTGGGAGTCCCGGGGAGCTGTTTTTT. Translating it yields CASRPRGSPGELFF.

The chain recombines TRBV19 with TRBJ2-7; 10 nucleotides align to TRBD1. The CDR3 is 19 residues long. Germline-derived CDR1 and CDR2 are LNHDA and SQIVND (reference sequence). J lost 3 bases, V lost 3 bases, and 17 bases had no gene match. As DNA, the CDR3 is TGTGCCAGTAGTATTGGGGAGATCCGGGGGACAGGGGCAAACTACGAGCAGTACTTC. As protein: CASSIGEIRGTGANYEQYF.

The genes are TRBV29-1 and TRBJ2-1; D might be TRBD1 (6 bases). CDR1 SQVTM and CDR2 ANQGSEA come from the germline V gene. The CDR3 has 14 residues. V gave up 5 bases and J gave up 7 bases, with 18 bases separating them. CDR3 in amino acids: CSVTGTLGRNEQFF. CDR3 nucleotides: TGCAGCGTTACCGGGACACTGGGCAGAAATGAGCAGTTCTTC.

The CDR3 bases are TGTGCCAGTAGTCTTAGCGTCCGAAACAATGAGCAGTTCTTC. Protein sequence: CASSLSVRNNEQFF. The chain combines TRBV19 with TRBJ2-1, with D maybe TRBD2 (5 bases). Looked up from germline, CDR1 is LNHDA and CDR2 is SQIVND (reference sequence). CDR3 size: 14 residues. The ends were cut back, 5 bases at V and 5 bases at J, with 13 bases in the middle.

The V and J genes are TRBV27 and TRBJ2-7, with D possibly TRBD2 on 5 matching bases. Trimming left V 6 bases short and J 0 bases short, with 12 bases between. The germline CDR1 and CDR2 sequences are MNHEY and SMNVEV (reference sequence). This CDR3 region has 14 residues. The CDR3: CASSSGIVSYEQYF. The CDR3 region has the DNA TGTGCCAGCAGCAGCGGTATCGTCTCCTACGAGCAGTACTTC.